The T cell receptor (beta chain) under discussion was sequenced for a study of blood T cell repertoires in COVID-19. Sequencing was performed with immunoSEQ multiplex PCR; in TCRdb, only in-frame clones are kept and a portion is missing. This sample has 300,000 to 400,000 clones; roughly 85% occur once, and the top ten carry approximately 4.4%. Trimming left V 4 bases short and J 5 bases short, with 16 bases between. The germline V gene has CDR1 SGHRS and CDR2 YFSETQ. There are 15 residues in the CDR3. Enrollees, roughly 18 to 90 years old, lived in some 24 US areas. Membership in each cohort depended on participant-reported clinical history.

Sequences were obtained from PBMCs or T cells enriched from blood (not recorded which). The sequence derives from a woman aged 35 to 49 with acute COVID-19. The chain couples TRBV5-1 to TRBJ2-1; no firm D call. CDR3 sequence: CASSTLPDTNNEQFF. The CDR3 bases are TGCGCCAGCAGCACGCTACCCGACACCAACAATGAGCAGTTCTTC.